This TCR beta chain was recovered during a study of glioma-infiltrating T cells. Study-wide results and limits: Gliomas, especially low-grade, showed above-expected tissue-blood divergence; non-neoplastic patients showed below. Tissue and blood shared very few CDR3 sequences.

The iRepertoire nested amplicon-rescue multiplex PCR amplified TCR alpha and beta CDR3s from RNA. One-step reverse transcription and amplification started from approximately 100-400 ng of tissue mRNA or PBMC total RNA. Via MiXCR, TCRdb re-called the multiplex PCR reads, giving one row per CDR3 protein. The sample yields approximately 130,000 distinct CDR3 sequences, roughly a quarter seen once. The CDR3 has 15 residues. Germline V gene lookup returns CDR1 MNHEY and CDR2 SMNVEV (reference sequence). Trimming shortened V by 5 bases and J by 6 bases, and 17 bases separated the two germline ends. This clonotype was picked up many times. Its antigen is not identified.

This TCR derives from a human donor with low-grade glioma or glioblastoma, undergoing nonglioma brain surgery, or in good health (not recorded which). The chain couples TRBV27 to TRBJ1-5; TRBD1 is a possible D gene (5 bases). The sequenced sample consisted of glioma tissue, nonneoplastic brain tissue, or PBMCs (not recorded which). CDR3 DNA sequence: TGTGCCAGCAGTATAGGGTCATCTGGGGGTCAGCCCCAGCATTTT. Its translation is CASSIGSSGGQPQHF.